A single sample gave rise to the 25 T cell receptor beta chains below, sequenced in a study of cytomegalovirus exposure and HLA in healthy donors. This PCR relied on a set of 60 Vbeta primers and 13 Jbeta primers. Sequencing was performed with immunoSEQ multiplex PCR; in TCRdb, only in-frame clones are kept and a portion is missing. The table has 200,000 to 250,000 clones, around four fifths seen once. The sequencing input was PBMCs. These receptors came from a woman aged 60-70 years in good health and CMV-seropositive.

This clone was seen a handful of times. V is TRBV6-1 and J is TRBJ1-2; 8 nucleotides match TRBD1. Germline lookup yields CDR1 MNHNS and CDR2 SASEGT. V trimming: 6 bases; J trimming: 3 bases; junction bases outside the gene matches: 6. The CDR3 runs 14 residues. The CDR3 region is CASSQSTGDYGYTF. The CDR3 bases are TGTGCCAGCAGCCAGTCGACAGGGGACTATGGCTACACCTTC.

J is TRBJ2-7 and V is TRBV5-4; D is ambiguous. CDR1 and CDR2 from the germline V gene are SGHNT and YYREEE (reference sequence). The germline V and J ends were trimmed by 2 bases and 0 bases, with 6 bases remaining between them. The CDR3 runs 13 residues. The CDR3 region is CASSFRNSYEQYF. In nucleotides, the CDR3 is TGTGCCAGCAGCTTCAGAAACTCCTACGAGCAGTACTTC. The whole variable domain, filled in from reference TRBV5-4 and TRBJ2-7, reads ETGVTQSPTHLIKTRGQQVTLRCSSQSGHNTVSWYQQALGQGPQFIFQYYREEENGRGNFPPRFSGLQFPNYSSELNVNALELDDSALYLCASSFRNSYEQYFGPGTRLTVT.

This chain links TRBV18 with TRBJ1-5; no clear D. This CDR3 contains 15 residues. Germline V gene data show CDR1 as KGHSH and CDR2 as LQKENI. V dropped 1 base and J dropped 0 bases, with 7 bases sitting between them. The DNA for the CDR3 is TGTGCCAGCTCACCACGGGCCGATAGCAATCAGCCCCAGCATTTT. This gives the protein CASSPRADSNQPQHF.

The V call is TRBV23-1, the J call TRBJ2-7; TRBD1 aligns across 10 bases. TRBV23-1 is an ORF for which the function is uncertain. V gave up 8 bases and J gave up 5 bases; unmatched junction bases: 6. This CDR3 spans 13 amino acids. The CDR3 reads CASGDRGLNEQYF. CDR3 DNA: TGCGCCAGCGGGGACAGGGGTTTAAACGAGCAGTACTTC.

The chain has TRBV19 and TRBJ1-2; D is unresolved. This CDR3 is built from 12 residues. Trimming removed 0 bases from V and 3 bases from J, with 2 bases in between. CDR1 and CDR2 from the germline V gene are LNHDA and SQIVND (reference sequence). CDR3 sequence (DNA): TGTGCCAGTAGTATAGACTACTATGGCTACACCTTC. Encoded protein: CASSIDYYGYTF.

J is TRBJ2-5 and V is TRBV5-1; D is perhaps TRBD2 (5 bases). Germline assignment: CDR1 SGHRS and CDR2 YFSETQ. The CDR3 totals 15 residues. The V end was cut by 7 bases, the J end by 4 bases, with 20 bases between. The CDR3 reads CASQAPSGSGETQYF. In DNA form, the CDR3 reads TGCGCCAGCCAAGCGCCGTCGGGATCTGGAGAGACCCAGTACTTC.

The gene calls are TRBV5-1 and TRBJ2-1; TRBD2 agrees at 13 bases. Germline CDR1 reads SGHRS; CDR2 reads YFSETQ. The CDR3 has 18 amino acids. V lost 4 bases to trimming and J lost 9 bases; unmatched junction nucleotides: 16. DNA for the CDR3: TGCGCCAGCAGCCCTCGGCCGGGACTAGCGGGAAGTATCGGTGAGCAGTTCTTC. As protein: CASSPRPGLAGSIGEQFF.

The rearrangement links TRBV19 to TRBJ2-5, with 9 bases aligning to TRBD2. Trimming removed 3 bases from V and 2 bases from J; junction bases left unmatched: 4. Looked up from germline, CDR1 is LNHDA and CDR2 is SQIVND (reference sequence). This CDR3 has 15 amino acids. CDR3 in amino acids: CASSIVTSGQETQYF. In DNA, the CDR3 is TGTGCCAGTAGTATTGTGACTAGCGGACAAGAGACCCAGTACTTC.

The CDR3 region has the DNA TGTGCTATTCGGGACAGTATGCTCGAGCAGTACTTC. The encoded protein is CAIRDSMLEQYF. The genes are TRBV28 and TRBJ2-7; 7 nucleotides align to TRBD1. There are 12 residues in the CDR3. Germline CDR1 MDHEN, CDR2 SYDVKM.

The CDR3 nucleotides are TGCGCCAGCAGCCCTAGAGAGCGCAACACCGGGGAGCTGTTTTTT. Translating it yields CASSPRERNTGELFF. The chain couples TRBV4-1 to TRBJ2-2; no definite D call. V was trimmed by 4 bases and J by 2 bases, leaving 11 bases between them. The CDR3 extends over 15 amino acids. Germline-derived CDR1 and CDR2 are MGHRA and YSYEKL.

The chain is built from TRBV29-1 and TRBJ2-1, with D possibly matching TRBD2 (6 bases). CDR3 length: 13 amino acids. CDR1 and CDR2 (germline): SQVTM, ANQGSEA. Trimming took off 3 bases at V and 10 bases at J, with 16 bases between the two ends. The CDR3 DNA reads TGCAGCGTTGAGAGGGAGGCCACCTTAGAGCAGTTCTTC. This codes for CSVEREATLEQFF.

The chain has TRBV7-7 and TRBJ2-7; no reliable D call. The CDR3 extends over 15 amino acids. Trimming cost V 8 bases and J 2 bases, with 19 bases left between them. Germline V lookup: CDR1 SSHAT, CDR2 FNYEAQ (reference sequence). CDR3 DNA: TGTGCCAGCCGGTCTCCAGGCCATATAGCCTACGAGCAGTACTTC. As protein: CASRSPGHIAYEQYF.

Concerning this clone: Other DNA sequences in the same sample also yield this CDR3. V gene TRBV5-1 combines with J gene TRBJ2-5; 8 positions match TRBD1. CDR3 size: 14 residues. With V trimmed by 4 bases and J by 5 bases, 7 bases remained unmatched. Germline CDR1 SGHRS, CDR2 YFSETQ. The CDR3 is CASSSTGGRETQYF. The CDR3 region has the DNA TGCGCCAGCAGCAGTACAGGGGGACGGGAGACCCAGTACTTC.

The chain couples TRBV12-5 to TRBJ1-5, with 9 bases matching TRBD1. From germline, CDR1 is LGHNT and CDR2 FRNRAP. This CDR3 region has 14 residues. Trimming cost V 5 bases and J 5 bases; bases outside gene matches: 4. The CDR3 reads CASGQRQGDQPQHF. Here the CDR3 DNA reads TGTGCTAGTGGTCAACGACAGGGGGATCAGCCCCAGCATTTT.

In nucleotides, the CDR3 is TGTGCCAGCACCCCATTAGGACAGGGCCAGAGCTCCTACGAGCAGTACTTC. Residues: CASTPLGQGQSSYEQYF. This chain joins TRBV28 and TRBJ2-7; 8 bases match TRBD1. The CDR3 runs 17 residues. J gave up 0 bases and V 7 bases, and 14 bases lay outside the gene matches. CDR1 MDHEN and CDR2 SYDVKM come from the germline V gene.

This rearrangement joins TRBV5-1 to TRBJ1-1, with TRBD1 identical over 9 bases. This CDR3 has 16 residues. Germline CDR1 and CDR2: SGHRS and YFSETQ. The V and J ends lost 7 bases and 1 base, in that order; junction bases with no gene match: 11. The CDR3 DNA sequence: TGCGCCAGCGGTCTTCAGGGACAGGGAAAGAACACTGAAGCTTTCTTT. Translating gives CASGLQGQGKNTEAFF. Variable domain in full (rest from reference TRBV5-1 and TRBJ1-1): KAGVTQTPRYLIKTRGQQVTLSCSPISGHRSVSWYQQTPGQGLQFLFEYFSETQRNKGNFPGRFSGRQFSNSRSEMNVSTLELGDSALYLCASGLQGQGKNTEAFFGQGTRLTVV.

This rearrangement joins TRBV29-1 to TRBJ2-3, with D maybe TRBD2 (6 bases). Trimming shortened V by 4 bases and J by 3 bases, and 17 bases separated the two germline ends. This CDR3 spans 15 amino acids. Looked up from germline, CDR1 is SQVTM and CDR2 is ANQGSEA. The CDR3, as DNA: TGCAGCGTTGTATTTTCGGGCGGGGCGACAGATACGCAGTATTTT. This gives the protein CSVVFSGGATDTQYF.

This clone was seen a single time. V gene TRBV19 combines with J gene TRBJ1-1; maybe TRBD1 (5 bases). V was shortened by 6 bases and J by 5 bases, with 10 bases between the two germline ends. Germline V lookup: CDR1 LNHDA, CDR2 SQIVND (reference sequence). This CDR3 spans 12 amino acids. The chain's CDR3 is CASSAQGTEAFF. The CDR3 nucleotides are TGTGCCAGTAGCGCCCAGGGAACTGAAGCTTTCTTT. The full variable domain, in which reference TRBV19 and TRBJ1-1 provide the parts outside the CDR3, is DGGITQSPKYLFRKEGQNVTLSCEQNLNHDAMYWYRQDPGQGLRLIYYSQIVNDFQKGDIAEGYSVSREKKESFPLTVTSAQKNPTAFYLCASSAQGTEAFFGQGTRLTVV.

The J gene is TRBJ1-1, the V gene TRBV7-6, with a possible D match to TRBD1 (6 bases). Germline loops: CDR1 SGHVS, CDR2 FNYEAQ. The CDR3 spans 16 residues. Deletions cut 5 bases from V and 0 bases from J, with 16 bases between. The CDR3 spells CASSRTPQGMNTEAFF. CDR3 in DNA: TGTGCCAGCAGCCGGACACCCCAGGGGATGAACACTGAAGCTTTCTTT.

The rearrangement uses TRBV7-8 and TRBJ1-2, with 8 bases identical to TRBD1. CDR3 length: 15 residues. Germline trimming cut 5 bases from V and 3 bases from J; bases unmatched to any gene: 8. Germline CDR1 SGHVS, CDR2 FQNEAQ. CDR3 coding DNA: TGTGCCAGCAGCGGCGGGACAGGTCCCTACTATGGCTACACCTTC. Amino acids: CASSGGTGPYYGYTF.

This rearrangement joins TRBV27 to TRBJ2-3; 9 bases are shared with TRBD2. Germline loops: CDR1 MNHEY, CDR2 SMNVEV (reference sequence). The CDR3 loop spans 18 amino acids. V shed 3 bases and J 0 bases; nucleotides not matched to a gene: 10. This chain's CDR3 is CASSLVLAGKTSTDTQYF. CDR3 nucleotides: TGTGCCAGCAGTTTGGTTCTAGCGGGGAAAACTAGCACAGATACGCAGTATTTT.

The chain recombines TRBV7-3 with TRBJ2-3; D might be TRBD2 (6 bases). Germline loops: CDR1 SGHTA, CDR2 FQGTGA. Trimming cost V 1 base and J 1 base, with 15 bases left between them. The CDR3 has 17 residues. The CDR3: CASSLSGVSSGTDTQYF. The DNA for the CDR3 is TGTGCCAGCAGCTTAAGCGGGGTATCCAGCGGCACAGATACGCAGTATTTT.

The CDR3 nucleotides read TGTGCCAGCAGCTTAGCGGGCCGGCAGGGGACCGAAAAACTGTTTTTT. Residues: CASSLAGRQGTEKLFF. The V gene is TRBV7-8, the J gene TRBJ1-4; D is possibly TRBD1 (6 bases). Trimming cost V 0 bases and J 8 bases, with 16 bases left between them. The length of the CDR3 is 16 residues. CDR1 and CDR2 from the germline V gene are SGHVS and FQNEAQ.

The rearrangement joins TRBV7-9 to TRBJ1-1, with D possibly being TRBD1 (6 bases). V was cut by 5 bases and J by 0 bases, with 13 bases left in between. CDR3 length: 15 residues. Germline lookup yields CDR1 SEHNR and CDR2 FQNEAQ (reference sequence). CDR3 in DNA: TGTGCCAGCAGCCTGGGGGGGGCACTGAACACTGAAGCTTTCTTT. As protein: CASSLGGALNTEAFF.

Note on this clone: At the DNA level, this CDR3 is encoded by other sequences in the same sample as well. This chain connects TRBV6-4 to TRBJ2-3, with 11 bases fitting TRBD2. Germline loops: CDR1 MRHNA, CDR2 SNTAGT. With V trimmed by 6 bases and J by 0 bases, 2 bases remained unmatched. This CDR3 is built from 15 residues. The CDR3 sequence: CASSRTSGSTDTQYF. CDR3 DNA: TGTGCCAGCAGCAGGACTAGCGGGAGCACAGATACGCAGTATTTT.